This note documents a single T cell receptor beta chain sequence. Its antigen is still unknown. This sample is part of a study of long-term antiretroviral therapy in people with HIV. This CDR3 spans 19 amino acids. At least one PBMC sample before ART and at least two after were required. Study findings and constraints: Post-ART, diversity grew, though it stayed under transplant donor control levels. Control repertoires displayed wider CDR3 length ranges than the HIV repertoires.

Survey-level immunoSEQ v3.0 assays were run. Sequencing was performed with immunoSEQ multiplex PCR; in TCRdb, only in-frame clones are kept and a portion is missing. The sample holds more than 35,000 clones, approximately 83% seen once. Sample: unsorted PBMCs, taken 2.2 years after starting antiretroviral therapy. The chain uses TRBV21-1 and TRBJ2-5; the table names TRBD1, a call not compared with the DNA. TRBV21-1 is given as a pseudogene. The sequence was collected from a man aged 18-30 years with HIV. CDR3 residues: CASSNQTGTGGGFVETQYF. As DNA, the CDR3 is TGTGCCAGCAGCAATCAGACCGGGACAGGGGGAGGTTTTGTAGAGACCCAGTACTTC.